Sequencing of this T cell receptor (beta chain) was carried out in a study of OX40 agonist ivuxolimab in advanced cancers. Findings and caveats of the study: Expanded clones belonging to CD8+ T cells outnumbered, on average, those of CD4+. Circulating CD4+ and CD8+ T cells showed clonal expansion by week 6 at 0.1 to 3.0 mg/kg. Low normalized clonal expansion also occurred in some nonresponding patients.

Repertoires were generated with immunoSEQ multiplex PCR, while TCRdb's copy carries only in-frame clones and drops some. This sample yields around 20,000 clones, of which roughly 80% are seen a single time; 24% belongs to the top ten. Anyone with autoimmune disease history or systemic immunosuppression was excluded. This clone was seen only a few times. The antigen is unknown. The TCR was taken from an adult with an advanced solid tumor such as melanoma, head and neck, liver or kidney cancer. The sample was CD4+ or CD8+ T cells sorted from blood, taken in a trial of the OX40 agonist ivuxolimab.

CDR3 amino acids: CASSFAGQGAQYF. The DNA for the CDR3 is TGTGCCAGCAGTTTCGCGGGTCAGGGGGCCCAGTACTTC. The chain joins TRBV27 to TRBJ2-5; 7 nucleotides match TRBD1. With V trimmed by 3 bases and J by 9 bases, 7 bases remained unmatched. This CDR3 region has 13 residues. Germline-derived CDR1 and CDR2 are MNHEY and SMNVEV (reference sequence).